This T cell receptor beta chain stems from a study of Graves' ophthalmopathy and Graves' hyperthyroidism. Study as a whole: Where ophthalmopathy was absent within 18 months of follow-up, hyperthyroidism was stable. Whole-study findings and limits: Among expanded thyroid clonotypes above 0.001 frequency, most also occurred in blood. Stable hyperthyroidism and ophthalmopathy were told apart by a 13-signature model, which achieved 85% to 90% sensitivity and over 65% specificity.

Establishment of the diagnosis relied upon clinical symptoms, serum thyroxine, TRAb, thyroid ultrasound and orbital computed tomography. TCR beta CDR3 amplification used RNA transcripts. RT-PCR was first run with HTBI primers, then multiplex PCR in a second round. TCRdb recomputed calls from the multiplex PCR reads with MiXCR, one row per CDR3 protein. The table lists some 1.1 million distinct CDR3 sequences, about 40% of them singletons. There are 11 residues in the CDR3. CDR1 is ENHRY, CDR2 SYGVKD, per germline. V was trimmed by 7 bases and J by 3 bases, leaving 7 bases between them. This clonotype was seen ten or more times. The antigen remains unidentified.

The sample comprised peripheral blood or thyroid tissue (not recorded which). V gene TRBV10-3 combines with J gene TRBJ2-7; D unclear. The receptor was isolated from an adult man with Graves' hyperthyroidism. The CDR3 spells CAIKDNYEQYF. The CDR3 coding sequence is TGTGCCATCAAAGACAACTACGAGCAGTACTTC.